These T cell receptor beta chains were read from a single sample in a study of response to subunit inactivated influenza vaccine. One entry per CDR3 protein results from TCRdb running MiXCR on the RT-PCR reads. The profile covers 610,000 or so distinct CDR3 sequences, with 14% appearing a single time and approximately 10% taken by the ten largest. Sequences were derived from PBMCs from blood, sampled 11 to 12 days after vaccination. All receptors derive from a man aged 45 to 65 who received an inactivated influenza vaccine. Each CDR3 is given with its conserved first and last residue. D genes are given only for firm matches. Size is omitted from some rows. Given values are once, few, many or a class for expanded clones.

>TRBV6-2/TRBV6-3|TRBJ2-5|few|TRBD2
CASSYLLGGGDEETQYF
>TRBV5-1|TRBJ2-4|many|.
CASSLAAGHIAKNIQYF
>TRBV11-3|TRBJ2-2|.|TRBD2
CASSSPVGGDTGELFF
>TRBV20-1|TRBJ2-7|few|TRBD2
CSARDAGGSSYEQYF
>TRBV27|TRBJ1-6|many|.
CASSYRSSYNSPLHF
>TRBV28|TRBJ2-1|many|TRBD2
CASSFPLAGVSYNEQFF
>TRBV5-1|TRBJ2-4|.|TRBD2
CASSEGLAGPAKNIQYF
>TRBV6-2/TRBV6-3|TRBJ2-1|.|.
CASSYSIGGQFF
>TRBV9|TRBJ2-3|many|TRBD2
CASSRQLAGGTDTQYF
>TRBV28|TRBJ2-3|few|.
CATTFGFTDTQYF
>TRBV6-5|TRBJ2-7|few|TRBD2
CASSYSTGGGGYEQYF
>TRBV20-1|TRBJ2-7|few|.
CSARDPAVSSYEQYF
>TRBV11-1|TRBJ1-2|many|TRBD1
CASSSYSLGTGVNYGYTF
>TRBV20-1|TRBJ2-5|few|.
CSATDSGGPGGETQYF
>TRBV19|TRBJ2-1|.|.
CASSTPGLNNEQFF
>TRBV7-8|TRBJ2-1|.|TRBD1
CASSGPWDRDDNEQFF
>TRBV11-2|TRBJ2-1|many|TRBD1
CASSETTGGSYNEQFF
>TRBV7-9|TRBJ2-5|few|.
CASSLARQATFQETQYF
>TRBV6-5|TRBJ1-5|few|.
CASSSQGYSNQPQHF
>TRBV11-3|TRBJ2-3|.|TRBD2
CASSPYPGGPDTQYF
>TRBV10-2|TRBJ1-5|few|.
CASRGEGFNQPQHF
>TRBV7-8|TRBJ1-5|.|.
CASSKPSHPQHF
>TRBV5-1|TRBJ1-3|.|.
CASSLDGGINTIYF
>TRBV10-3|TRBJ2-7|.|.
CAISDEVVAYEQYF
>TRBV28|TRBJ2-1|.|.
CASSRPLGFPLKNSYNEQFF
>TRBV9|TRBJ1-1|.|.
CASSVAGGNTEAFF
>TRBV20-1|TRBJ2-1|.|.
CSAIPASEQFF
>TRBV12-3/TRBV12-4|TRBJ2-1|.|.
CASSFSLLEQFF
>TRBV20-1|TRBJ2-7|.|TRBD2
CSAPAREGSYEQYF
>TRBV5-6|TRBJ2-6|few|.
CASSFPISGANVLTF
>TRBV20-1|TRBJ1-6|few|.
CSARDGQYNSPLHF
>TRBV5-1|TRBJ2-3|few|.
CASSLEGGDTQYF
>TRBV29-1|TRBJ1-1|.|.
CSVDPTNTEAFF
>TRBV4-3|TRBJ2-1|few|TRBD2
CASSQGASGYNEQFF
>TRBV7-9|TRBJ1-5|few|.
CASSLIDSNQPQHF
>TRBV9|TRBJ2-2|many|.
CASSPSRAGTGELFF
>TRBV5-1|TRBJ2-7|.|TRBD2
CASRQGTSGGTYEQYF
>TRBV2|TRBJ1-5|many|.
CASSGGYTSNQPQHF
>TRBV7-9|TRBJ2-2|few|.
CASSQLRGSTGELFF
>TRBV15|TRBJ2-2|.|.
CATSSRVRRWTGELFF
>TRBV20-1|TRBJ2-4|few|.
CSARVGVKNIQYF
>TRBV7-2|TRBJ2-5|.|.
CASSPFTLETQYF
>TRBV11-2|TRBJ2-5|.|TRBD2
CASSLVLAEQETQYF
>TRBV7-9|TRBJ2-1|.|.
CASSLAQGNYNEQFF
>TRBV20-1|TRBJ1-6|.|.
CSARAISSYNSPLHF
>TRBV7-2|TRBJ2-5|many|.
CASSLGFQETQYF
>TRBV20-1|TRBJ1-4|few|.
CSAPNIRANEKLFF
>TRBV4-1|TRBJ1-1|once|TRBD1
CASSQATGQVNTEAFF
>TRBV10-2|TRBJ2-7|few|TRBD1
CASTVDRTGVSNGEQYF